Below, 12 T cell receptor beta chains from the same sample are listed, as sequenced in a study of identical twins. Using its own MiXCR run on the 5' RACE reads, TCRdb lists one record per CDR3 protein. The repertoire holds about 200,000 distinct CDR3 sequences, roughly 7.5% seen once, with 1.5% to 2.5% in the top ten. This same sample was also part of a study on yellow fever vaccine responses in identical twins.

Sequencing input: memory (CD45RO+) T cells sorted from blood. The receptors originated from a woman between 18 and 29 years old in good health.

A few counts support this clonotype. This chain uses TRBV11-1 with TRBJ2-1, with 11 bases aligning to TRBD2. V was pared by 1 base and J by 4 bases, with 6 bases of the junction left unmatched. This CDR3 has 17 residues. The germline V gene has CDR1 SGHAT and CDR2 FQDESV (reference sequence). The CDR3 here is CASSLGAGLAVYNEQFF. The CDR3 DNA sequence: TGTGCCAGCAGCTTAGGTGCGGGACTAGCGGTATACAATGAGCAGTTCTTC.

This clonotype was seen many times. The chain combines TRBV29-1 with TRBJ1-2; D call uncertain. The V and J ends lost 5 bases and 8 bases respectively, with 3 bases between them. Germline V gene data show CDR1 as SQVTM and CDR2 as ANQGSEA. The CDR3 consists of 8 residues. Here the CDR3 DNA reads TGCAGCGTTCCCGGCTACACCTTC. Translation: CSVPGYTF.

The CDR3 here is CASSPRDDIEKLFF. DNA for the CDR3: TGCGCCAGCAGCCCCCGGGACGATATTGAAAAACTGTTTTTT. This chain joins TRBV4-3 and TRBJ1-4; the D gene is possibly TRBD1 (5 bases). The CDR3 runs to 14 residues. CDR1 LGHNA and CDR2 YSLEER come from the germline V gene. Trimming took off 4 bases at V and 7 bases at J, with 13 bases between the two ends.

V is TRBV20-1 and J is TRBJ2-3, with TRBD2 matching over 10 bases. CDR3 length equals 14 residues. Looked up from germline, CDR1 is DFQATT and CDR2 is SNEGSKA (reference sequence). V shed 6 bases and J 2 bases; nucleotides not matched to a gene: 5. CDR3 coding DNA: TGCAGTGCCCCAGGACTAGCGGACACAGATACGCAGTATTTT. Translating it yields CSAPGLADTDTQYF.

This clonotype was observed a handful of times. The CDR3: CASSLAGTGSYEQYF. The CDR3 DNA is TGTGCCAGCAGCTTAGCCGGGACTGGATCCTACGAGCAGTACTTC. The chain couples TRBV7-2 to TRBJ2-7; a weak D match, TRBD2 (6 bases). The CDR3 runs 15 residues. Germline assignment: CDR1 SGHTA and CDR2 FQGNSA. V gave up 0 bases and J gave up 1 base, with 10 bases separating them.

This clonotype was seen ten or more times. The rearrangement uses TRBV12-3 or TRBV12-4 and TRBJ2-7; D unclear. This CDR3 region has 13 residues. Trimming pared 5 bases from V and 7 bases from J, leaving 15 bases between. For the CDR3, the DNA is TGTGCCAGCAGTGTACTCGCCCCCGTTGAGCAGTACTTC. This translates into CASSVLAPVEQYF.

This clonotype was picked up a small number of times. The CDR3 is CASSQDLVGTGANVLTF. The CDR3, as DNA: TGTGCCAGCAGCCAAGACTTGGTGGGGACTGGGGCCAACGTCCTGACTTTC. V gene TRBV14 combines with J gene TRBJ2-6; no reliable D call. Germline lookup yields CDR1 SGHDN and CDR2 FVKESK. V was pared by 0 bases and J by 2 bases, with 11 bases between. The CDR3 has 17 amino acids.

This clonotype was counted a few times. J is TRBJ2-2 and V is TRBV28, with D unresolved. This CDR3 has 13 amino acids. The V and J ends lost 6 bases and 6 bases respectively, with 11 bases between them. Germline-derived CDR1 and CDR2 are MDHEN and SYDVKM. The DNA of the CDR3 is TGTGCCAGCAGCCCCCCTCGGGCCGGGGAGCTGTTTTTT. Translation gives CASSPPRAGELFF.

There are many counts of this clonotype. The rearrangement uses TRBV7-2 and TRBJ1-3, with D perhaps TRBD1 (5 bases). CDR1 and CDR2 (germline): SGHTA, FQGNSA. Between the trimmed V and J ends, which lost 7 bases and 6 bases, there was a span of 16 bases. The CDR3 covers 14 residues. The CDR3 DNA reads TGTGCCAGCACCAATTTGGCAGGGCAAAACACCATATATTTT. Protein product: CASTNLAGQNTIYF.

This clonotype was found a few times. The CDR3 reads CASSRGGTGETEAFF. In nucleotides, the CDR3 is TGTGCCAGCAGCCGCGGAGGGACAGGGGAAACTGAAGCTTTCTTT. The chain links TRBV3-1 to TRBJ1-1, with 10 bases that match TRBD1. Germline V lookup: CDR1 LGHDT, CDR2 YNNKEL (reference sequence). The CDR3 contains 15 residues. The ends lost 4 bases at V and 5 bases at J; junction bases unmatched: 7.

CDR3 region: CASSDITRAYEQYF. DNA of the CDR3: TGTGCCAGCAGTGACATCACTAGAGCCTACGAGCAGTACTTC. V and J are TRBV27 and TRBJ2-7; possibly TRBD2 for D (5 bases). Trimming removed 5 bases at V and 2 bases at J, with 13 bases between. Germline CDR1 is MNHEY and CDR2 is SMNVEV (reference sequence). This CDR3 contains 14 residues.

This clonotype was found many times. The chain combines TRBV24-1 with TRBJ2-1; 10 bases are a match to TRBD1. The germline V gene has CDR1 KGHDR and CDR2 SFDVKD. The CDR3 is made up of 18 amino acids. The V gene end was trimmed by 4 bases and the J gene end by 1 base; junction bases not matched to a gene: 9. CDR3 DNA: TGTGCCACCAGTGACCAAAGACAGGGGGCCGGTTCCTACAATGAGCAGTTCTTC. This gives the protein CATSDQRQGAGSYNEQFF.